The 17 T cell receptor beta chains given below trace back to one sample, sequenced in a study of Graves' ophthalmopathy and Graves' hyperthyroidism (dated by TCRdb to between 2018 and 2020). Sequenced using an Illumina HiSeq 2000. TCR beta CDR3 regions were amplified from RNA transcripts for repertoire sequencing. The first round was an RT-PCR using HTBI primers with the Qiagen OneStep RT-PCR kit, and this first round was followed by a second-round multiplex PCR, then size selection and purification. In-frame beta chains were kept once TCRdb had trimmed the public reads at Q25 with fastp and called clones with MiXCR. A single entry per CDR3 protein holds the most common genes and DNA from its merged rows. This sample lists approximately 410,000 distinct CDR3 sequences; 15% were detected once. Jointly, the top ten make up approximately 7% of the sample. Specimen: peripheral blood. These receptors came from a woman between 18 and 30 years old with stable Graves' hyperthyroidism. Donor details come from another sample of the same person, matched by shared clones.

This clonotype appeared many times. The J gene is TRBJ2-7, the V gene TRBV12-3 or TRBV12-4; D ambiguous. The CDR3 runs 16 residues. Deletions cut 2 bases from V and 2 bases from J, with 16 bases between. The CDR3 DNA follows: TGTGCCAGCAGTTTACGGTCGGCTCTCAATGCCTACGAGCAGTACTTC. Translation: CASSLRSALNAYEQYF.

The chain employs TRBV9 and TRBJ1-3; D is unresolved. The CDR3 has 12 amino acids. Germline V gene sequence: CDR1 SGDLS, CDR2 YYNGEE. Trimming stripped 5 bases from V and 8 bases from J, with 11 bases between. Here the CDR3 reads CASSQARDTIYF. CDR3 DNA: TGTGCCAGCAGTCAAGCTAGAGACACCATATATTTT. Full variable domain (missing parts from reference TRBV9 and TRBJ1-3): DSGVTQTPKHLITATGQRVTLRCSPRSGDLSVYWYQQSLDQGLQFLIQYYNGEERAKGNILERFSAQQFPDLHSELNLSSLELGDSALYFCASSQARDTIYFGEGSWLTVV.

The genes are TRBV19 and TRBJ2-2; the match to TRBD2 covers 9 bases. V trimming: 3 bases; J trimming: 7 bases; junction bases outside the gene matches: 9. Per germline, CDR1 LNHDA and CDR2 SQIVND (reference sequence). The CDR3 consists of 16 residues. The CDR3 loop is CASSILAGSNGGELFF. Written as DNA, the CDR3 is TGTGCCAGTAGTATTCTAGCGGGGTCAAACGGCGGGGAGCTGTTTTTT.

This clonotype showed up many times. J is TRBJ1-6 and V is TRBV19; maybe TRBD1 (5 bases). Germline V gives CDR1 LNHDA, CDR2 SQIVND (reference sequence). The CDR3 consists of 15 residues. V gave up 7 bases and J gave up 7 bases, with 17 bases separating them. CDR3 coding DNA: TGTGCCAGTACCTACTCCGGGACGGGCAATTCACCCCTCCACTTT. As protein: CASTYSGTGNSPLHF. Based on the CDR3 plus reference TRBV19 and TRBJ1-6, the full variable domain is DGGITQSPKYLFRKEGQNVTLSCEQNLNHDAMYWYRQDPGQGLRLIYYSQIVNDFQKGDIAEGYSVSREKKESFPLTVTSAQKNPTAFYLCASTYSGTGNSPLHFGNGTRLTVT.

This clonotype was observed at least ten times. This chain joins TRBV6-1 and TRBJ1-5; D not certain. This CDR3 has 13 amino acids. V lost 4 bases, J lost 2 bases, and 6 bases lay in between. Per germline, CDR1 MNHNS and CDR2 SASEGT. The CDR3 coding sequence is TGTGCCAGCAGTGCCTCGGGCAATCAGCCCCAGCATTTT. Translated: CASSASGNQPQHF.

This clonotype came up many times. V is TRBV19 and J is TRBJ1-2, with D unresolved. This CDR3 has 18 amino acids. The germline V gene encodes CDR1 LNHDA and CDR2 SQIVND (reference sequence). Trimming removed 8 bases from V and 1 base from J, with 26 bases in between. Here the CDR3 DNA reads TGTGCCAGTTGGGATCCGGGTCCGGTGGGGTATTATAACTATGGCTACACCTTC. Translating it yields CASWDPGPVGYYNYGYTF.

The rearrangement uses TRBV24-1 and TRBJ2-7; 10 nucleotides align to TRBD1. Germline V gene lookup returns CDR1 KGHDR and CDR2 SFDVKD. Unmatched junction bases numbered 8, after V lost 5 bases and J lost 5 bases. The CDR3 totals 15 residues. The CDR3: CATSGGTGESHEQYF. CDR3 DNA: TGTGCCACCAGTGGCGGGACAGGGGAATCCCACGAGCAGTACTTC.

The V gene is TRBV7-2, the J gene TRBJ2-5, with D unresolved. The CDR3 is 15 amino acids. The V end was cut by 3 bases, the J end by 1 base, with 12 bases between. The germline gives CDR1 SGHTA, CDR2 FQGNSA. The CDR3 DNA reads TGTGCCAGCAGCTTGACCCTGGGCCGCCAAGAGACCCAGTACTTC. Encoded protein: CASSLTLGRQETQYF. Variable domain in full (rest from reference TRBV7-2 and TRBJ2-5): GAGVSQSPSNKVTEKGKDVELRCDPISGHTALYWYRQSLGQGLEFLIYFQGNSAPDKSGLPSDRFSAERTGGSVSTLTIQRTQQEDSAVYLCASSLTLGRQETQYFGPGTRLLVL.

This clonotype was observed at least ten times. V and J are TRBV20-1 and TRBJ1-5; the D gene is possibly TRBD1 (6 bases). This CDR3 spans 14 amino acids. Trimming shortened V by 5 bases and J by 0 bases, and 11 bases separated the two germline ends. Germline V gene sequence: CDR1 DFQATT, CDR2 SNEGSKA (reference sequence). CDR3 sequence reads: CSARGQNSNQPQHF. CDR3 nucleotides: TGCAGTGCTCGAGGACAGAATAGCAATCAGCCCCAGCATTTT.

This clonotype was counted at least ten times. A junction end diverges from the germline sequence, so it may reflect a read error. The chain combines TRBV7-2 with TRBJ2-5; D is possibly TRBD2 (5 bases). CDR1 and CDR2 from the germline V gene are SGHTA and FQGNSA. The CDR3 is 13 amino acids. CDR3 in DNA: TGTGTCAGCGGCCAGGCCAGACAAGAGACCCAGTACTTC. Amino acid sequence: CVSGQARQETQYF.

V gene TRBV2 combines with J gene TRBJ1-6, with 9 bases identical to TRBD1. The CDR3 consists of 16 residues. J gave up 1 base and V 3 bases, and 1 base lay outside the gene matches. The germline V gene encodes CDR1 SNHLY and CDR2 FYNNEI. The CDR3 DNA is TGTGCCAGCAGTGAGACAGGGGGTTCCTATAATTCACCCCTCCACTTT. Translated: CASSETGGSYNSPLHF.

This clonotype was counted ten times or more. CDR3 in DNA: TGTGCCAGTAGTATCTGGGATGGTCAGCCCCAGCATTTT. Amino acids: CASSIWDGQPQHF. V usage is TRBV19 and J usage is TRBJ1-5; unclear D gene. Germline V gene sequence: CDR1 LNHDA, CDR2 SQIVND (reference sequence). The V and J ends lost 3 bases and 6 bases respectively, with 9 bases between them. CDR3 size: 13 residues.

This clonotype was picked up many times. V and J are TRBV4-1 and TRBJ2-5; no reliable D call. V dropped 0 bases and J dropped 4 bases, with 15 bases sitting between them. Looked up from germline, CDR1 is MGHRA and CDR2 is YSYEKL. The CDR3 has 16 residues. The CDR3 reads CASSQEIPPRRETQYF. CDR3 sequence (DNA): TGCGCCAGCAGCCAAGAGATCCCCCCGAGAAGAGAGACCCAGTACTTC.

There are many counts of this clonotype. The chain links TRBV20-1 to TRBJ2-7, with TRBD1 matching 10 bases. The CDR3 consists of 13 residues. J was trimmed by 2 bases and V by 6 bases; bases with no gene match: 4. Germline V CDR1 and CDR2: DFQATT, SNEGSKA (reference sequence). For the CDR3, the DNA is TGCAGTGCAAGACAGGGGGCCCCCTACGAGCAGTACTTC. It codes for CSARQGAPYEQYF.

This clonotype was seen ten or more times. The CDR3 nucleotides read TGTGCCAGCAGGACAGGGGATGGTCAGCCCCAGCATTTT. Its translation: CASRTGDGQPQHF. The rearrangement joins TRBV6-1 to TRBJ1-5; 8 positions agree with TRBD1. V lost 6 bases to trimming and J lost 6 bases; unmatched junction nucleotides: 4. Germline CDR1 and CDR2: MNHNS and SASEGT. This CDR3 region has 13 residues.

Comments on this clonotype: This may arise from a read error, as a much more abundant clone is one base away. The chain has TRBV9 and TRBJ1-2; 8 bases are shared with TRBD1. V gave up 4 bases and J gave up 7 bases; unmatched junction bases: 9. The CDR3 is made up of 14 amino acids. Germline V lookup: CDR1 SGDLS, CDR2 YYNGEE. CDR3 DNA sequence: TGTGCCAGCAGCTCCCACAGGGGGATCGGTGGCTACACCTTC. This encodes CASSSHRGIGGYTF.

This clonotype was seen a few times. The rearrangement links TRBV6-1 to TRBJ2-7; the D gene could be TRBD1 or TRBD2 (5 bases each). Germline V gene data show CDR1 as MNHNS and CDR2 as SASEGT. Trimming stripped 4 bases from V and 0 bases from J, with 25 bases between. The CDR3 is 19 residues long. The CDR3 DNA sequence: TGTGCCAGCAGTGTGGGACGGACAAGTGATTCATATGACTCCTACGAGCAGTACTTC. This codes for CASSVGRTSDSYDSYEQYF.